Listed below are T cell receptor beta chains from one sample, sequenced in a study of T cells in narcolepsy. Profiling relied on immunoSEQ multiplex PCR, and the TCRdb table lists in-frame clones only, not all of them. Here the sample spans roughly 35,000 clones, over 80% being singletons. What was sequenced was memory (CD45RA-) CD4+ T cells from blood. The receptors here all came from a human donor in good health. Each CDR3 is given with its conserved first and last residue. Fields, in order: CDR3 DNA, CDR3 protein, V gene, clone size, D gene, J gene. The D gene is left open where the match is weak. The size field is filled for only some rows; it gives once, few, many or a size class.

TGTGCCAGCCTCACCCAGGGACAGGCGAAGCAGTACTTC	CASLTQGQAKQYF	TRBV18	once	TRBD1	TRBJ2-7
TGCGCCAGCAGCCTCGCGCGCTGGGAAAATTCACCCCTCCACTTT	CASSLARWENSPLHF	TRBV4-3	NA	NA	TRBJ1-6
TGTGCCAGCAGTTATTCCGAGGGGGGGGGAAACACCATATATTTT	CASSYSEGGGNTIYF	TRBV6-6	NA	NA	TRBJ1-3
TGTGCCAGCAGCCAAGGGGGCAGGGATAACTATGGCTACACCTTC	CASSQGGRDNYGYTF	TRBV4-2	NA	NA	TRBJ1-2
TGCGCCAGCAGCCAAAGACTAGCGAAAAGCACAGATACGCAGTATTTT	CASSQRLAKSTDTQYF	TRBV4-3	NA	TRBD2	TRBJ2-3
TGTGCCAGCAGCCCCAGACCCGAAGAGACCCAGTACTTC	CASSPRPEETQYF	TRBV5-4	NA	NA	TRBJ2-5
TGTGCCAGCAGTGAAGCAGGGGGCTACAATGAGCAGTTCTTC	CASSEAGGYNEQFF	TRBV6-1	NA	NA	TRBJ2-1
TGTGCCAGCAGCAGAGGGCCGGACAGCTCTGGAAACACCATATATTTT	CASSRGPDSSGNTIYF	TRBV7-2	NA	NA	TRBJ1-3
TGTGCCTTTGGACAGGGGTATGGCTACACCTTC	CAFGQGYGYTF	TRBV30	NA	TRBD1	TRBJ1-2
TGTGCCACCAGCAGAGATTGGCTAGCGGGAAGAGATACGCAGTATTTT	CATSRDWLAGRDTQYF	TRBV15	NA	TRBD2	TRBJ2-3
TGTGCCAGCAGCTTAGTACAGAATGGGGAGCAGTACTTC	CASSLVQNGEQYF	TRBV7-3	NA	NA	TRBJ2-7
TGTGCCAGCAGCCGACCTACTAGCGATGCGCAGTATTTT	CASSRPTSDAQYF	TRBV5-4	NA	TRBD2	TRBJ2-3
TGTGCCAGTAGTATATACGACCGAACAGATACGCAGTATTTT	CASSIYDRTDTQYF	TRBV19	NA	NA	TRBJ2-3
TGTGCCAGCAGCCAAGAGGGCCTCGTGATTGGAGAGCAGTACTTC	CASSQEGLVIGEQYF	TRBV7-2	NA	NA	TRBJ2-7
TGTGCCAGCAGTTTGCCGGGACAGGGGAATGAAAAACTGTTTTTT	CASSLPGQGNEKLFF	TRBV7-2	NA	TRBD1	TRBJ1-4
TGTGCCAGCAGTTCCTCTACGGGACAGGGCGTCACCGGGGAGCTGTTCTTT	CASSSSTGQGVTGELFF	TRBV28	NA	TRBD1	TRBJ2-2
TGTGCCAGCAGCCGGGGGCAGGACATCTCCTACGAGCAGTACTTC	CASSRGQDISYEQYF	TRBV9	once	NA	TRBJ2-7
TGTGCCAGTAGTATGGTTGGGAAGGGGATCCCTGAAGCTTTCTTT	CASSMVGKGIPEAFF	TRBV19	NA	NA	TRBJ1-1
TGTGCCAGCAGTTGGGACCTCAAAAACATTCAGTACTTC	CASSWDLKNIQYF	TRBV7-2	NA	NA	TRBJ2-4
TGCGCCAGCAGCCAAGTTTTAGGGATCGAGCAGTACTTC	CASSQVLGIEQYF	TRBV4-3	NA	NA	TRBJ2-7
TGTGCCACCAGCAGAGCCCTAGGGACTCACACCGGGGAGCTGTTTTTT	CATSRALGTHTGELFF	TRBV15	NA	NA	TRBJ2-2
TGTGCCAGCAGCTTAGGTTCACGCGGGGAGCTGTTTTTT	CASSLGSRGELFF	TRBV7-2	NA	NA	TRBJ2-2
TGTGCCAGCAGCTTGGCCCGCGGGGGGGGTCATAACACAGATACGCAGTATTTT	CASSLARGGGHNTDTQYF	TRBV5-4	NA	TRBD2	TRBJ2-3
TGTGCCAGTAAGATTGACAAGGACAATGAGCAGTTCTTC	CASKIDKDNEQFF	TRBV19	NA	NA	TRBJ2-1
TGTGCCAGCGGTCTTCGGACAGGGCAGTACAATGAGCAGTTCTTC	CASGLRTGQYNEQFF	TRBV11-1	NA	TRBD1	TRBJ2-1
TGTGCCAGCAGGGGGGACTGGGCGGGGGCCCAACTAACCTACGAGCAGTACTTC	CASRGDWAGAQLTYEQYF	TRBV2	NA	NA	TRBJ2-7
TGTGCCAGCAGGAGGTTCCCGGGACTAGAAGTCAATAACAATGAGCAGTTCTTC	CASRRFPGLEVNNNEQFF	TRBV28	NA	TRBD2	TRBJ2-1
TGTGCCAGCAGCTATATATTTGAATCTACAAAGTCGGGCCAACGTCCTGATTTC	CASSYIFESTKSGQRPDF	TRBV7-6	NA	NA	TRBJ2-6
TGTGCCAGCAGTTATAGTCTGTCGAACACTGAAGCTTTCTTT	CASSYSLSNTEAFF	TRBV6-6	once	NA	TRBJ1-1
TGTGCCAGCAGTGACAGGACGTATAGCAATCAGCCCCAGCATTTT	CASSDRTYSNQPQHF	TRBV6-1	NA	NA	TRBJ1-5
TGCGCCAGCAGCCAAGCCGGGACTAGCGGCTGCAATGAGCAGTTCTTC	CASSQAGTSGCNEQFF	TRBV4-3	NA	TRBD2	TRBJ2-1
TGTGCCAGCTCACCAGGGAGCAATCAGCCCCAGCATTTT	CASSPGSNQPQHF	TRBV18	once	NA	TRBJ1-5
TGTGCCAGCAGTTACTCGATATTCACCTACGAGCAGTACTTC	CASSYSIFTYEQYF	TRBV6-6	NA	NA	TRBJ2-7
TGTGCCAGCAGTTTAACGGGGCCGCTGGGGGTGAACACTGAAGCTTTCTTT	CASSLTGPLGVNTEAFF	TRBV27	few	NA	TRBJ1-1
TGTGCCAGCAGCTCCGGAGGTTGGAGGTACGAGCAGTACTTC	CASSSGGWRYEQYF	TRBV5-6	NA	NA	TRBJ2-7
TGTGCCGACAGACAGGAGAACACTGAAGCTTTCTTT	CADRQENTEAFF	TRBV2	NA	NA	TRBJ1-1
TGCGCCAGCAGCTTGGAGGGACAGGGGTTAGGTAATGAGCAGTTCTTC	CASSLEGQGLGNEQFF	TRBV5-1	NA	TRBD1	TRBJ2-1
TGTGCCAGCAGCTCGGGCCTCGAAGGCACTGGAAACACCATATATTTT	CASSSGLEGTGNTIYF	TRBV5-6	few	NA	TRBJ1-3
TGTGCCAGCTCACCAGCCAGGGGACTAGCGGCCTACGAGCAGTACTTC	CASSPARGLAAYEQYF	TRBV18	NA	TRBD2	TRBJ2-7
TGTGCCAGCAGCCCTTCCTCGGAGGGGCGGGGCAATGAGCAGTTCTTC	CASSPSSEGRGNEQFF	TRBV9	NA	NA	TRBJ2-1
TGTGCCACCAGCAGAGATATTCGGGGGAATGAGCAGTTCTTC	CATSRDIRGNEQFF	TRBV15	NA	NA	TRBJ2-1